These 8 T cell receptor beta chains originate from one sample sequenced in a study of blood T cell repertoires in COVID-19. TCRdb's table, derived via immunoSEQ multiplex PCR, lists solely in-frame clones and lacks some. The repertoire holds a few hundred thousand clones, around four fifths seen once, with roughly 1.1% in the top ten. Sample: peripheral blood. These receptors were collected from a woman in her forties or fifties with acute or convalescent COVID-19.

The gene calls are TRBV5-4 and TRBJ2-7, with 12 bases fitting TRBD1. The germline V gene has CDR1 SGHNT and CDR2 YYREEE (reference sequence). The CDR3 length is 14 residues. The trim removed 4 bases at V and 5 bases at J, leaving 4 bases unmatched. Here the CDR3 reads CASSPGTGGDEQYF. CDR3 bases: TGTGCCAGCAGCCCAGGGACAGGGGGCGACGAGCAGTACTTC.

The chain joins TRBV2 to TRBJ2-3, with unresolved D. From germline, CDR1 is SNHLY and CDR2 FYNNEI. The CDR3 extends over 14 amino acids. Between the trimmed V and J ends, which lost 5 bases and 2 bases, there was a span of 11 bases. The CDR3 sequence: CASSLSTTTDTQYF. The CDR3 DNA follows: TGTGCCAGCAGTCTCAGTACTACCACAGATACGCAGTATTTT.

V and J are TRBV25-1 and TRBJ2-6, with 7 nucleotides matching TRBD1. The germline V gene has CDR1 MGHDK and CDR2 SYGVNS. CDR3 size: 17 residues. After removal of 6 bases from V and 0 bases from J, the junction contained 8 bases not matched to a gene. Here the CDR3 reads CASSRLTGTSGANVLTF. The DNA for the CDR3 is TGTGCCAGCAGCCGTCTGACAGGGACCTCTGGGGCCAACGTCCTGACTTTC.

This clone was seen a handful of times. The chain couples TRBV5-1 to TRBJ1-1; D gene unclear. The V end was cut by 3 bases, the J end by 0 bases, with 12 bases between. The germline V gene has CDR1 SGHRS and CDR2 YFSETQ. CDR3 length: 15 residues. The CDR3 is CASSSFGDLNTEAFF. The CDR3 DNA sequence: TGCGCCAGCAGCTCTTTCGGCGACTTGAACACTGAAGCTTTCTTT.

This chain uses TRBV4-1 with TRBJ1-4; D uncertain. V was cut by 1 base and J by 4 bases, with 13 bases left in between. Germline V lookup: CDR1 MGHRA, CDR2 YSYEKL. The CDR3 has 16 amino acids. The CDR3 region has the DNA TGCGCCAGCAGCCAAGTATCGAGGGTGGATAATGAAAAACTGTTTTTT. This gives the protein CASSQVSRVDNEKLFF.

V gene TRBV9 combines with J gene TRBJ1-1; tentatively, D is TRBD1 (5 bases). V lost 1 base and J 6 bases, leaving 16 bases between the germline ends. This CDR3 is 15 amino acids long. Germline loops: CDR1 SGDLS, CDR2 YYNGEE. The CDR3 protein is CASSVFPGGGSEAFF. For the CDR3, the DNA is TGTGCCAGCAGCGTATTCCCTGGGGGGGGTTCTGAAGCTTTCTTT.

The CDR3 loop reads CASSPDGVDTIYF. The CDR3 DNA sequence: TGTGCCAGCTCACCGGACGGGGTTGACACCATATATTTT. J is TRBJ1-3 and V is TRBV18, with D unresolved. Germline CDR1 reads KGHSH; CDR2 reads LQKENI. The CDR3 is made up of 13 amino acids. V was pared by 3 bases and J by 8 bases, with 11 bases between. Based on the CDR3 plus reference TRBV18 and TRBJ1-3, the full variable domain is NAGVMQNPRHLVRRRGQEARLRCSPMKGHSHVYWYRQLPEEGLKFMVYLQKENIIDESGMPKERFSAEFPKEGPSILRIQQVVRGDSAAYFCASSPDGVDTIYFGEGSWLTVV.

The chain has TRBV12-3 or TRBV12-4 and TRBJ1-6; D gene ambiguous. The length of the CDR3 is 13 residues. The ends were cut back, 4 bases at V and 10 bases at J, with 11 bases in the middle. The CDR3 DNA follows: TGTGCCAGCAGTTACCAGGCCCGATCACCCCTCCACTTT. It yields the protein CASSYQARSPLHF.